The present entry profiles one T cell receptor (beta chain) with its context. Germline-derived CDR1 and CDR2 are MNHNY and SVGAGI (reference sequence). The germline V and J ends were trimmed by 6 bases and 5 bases, with 11 bases remaining between them. The CDR3 spans 12 residues. The repertoire was sequenced with immunoSEQ multiplex PCR; TCRdb's copy has only in-frame clones and lacks some. The sample lists about 530,000 clones, about 88% occurring once. This entry comes from a study of blood T cell repertoires in COVID-19. This receptor was taken from a woman aged 45-60 years with COVID-19, enrolled during active disease. The sequenced sample consisted of peripheral blood. V is TRBV6-6 and J is TRBJ2-7; no definite D call. The chain's CDR3 is CASSRSPDEQYF. The CDR3 coding sequence is TGTGCCAGCAGCCGAAGCCCTGACGAGCAGTACTTC.